This section outlines one T cell receptor beta chain sequence together with its context. What it binds is not known. V lost 4 bases, J lost 3 bases, and 8 bases lay in between. The CDR3 covers 13 residues. CDR1 is SGHDT and CDR2 is YYEEEE in the germline V gene. From the 5' RACE reads, TCRdb called clonotypes with MiXCR, one entry per CDR3 protein. The sample contains roughly 1.6 million distinct CDR3 sequences, less than 40% of which appear only once. The sample originates from a study of identical twins. Study-wide results and limits: Conclusions were drawn cross-sectionally by statistical analysis, without following the same donors. Out-of-frame alpha sequences shared between twins exhibited an excess of low generation probability.

The receptor was isolated from a newborn girl in good health. The chain couples TRBV5-6 to TRBJ1-5; D unresolved. Specimen: cord blood. The CDR3 sequence: CASSDGNNQPQHF. DNA for the CDR3: TGTGCCAGCAGCGACGGAAACAATCAGCCCCAGCATTTT.